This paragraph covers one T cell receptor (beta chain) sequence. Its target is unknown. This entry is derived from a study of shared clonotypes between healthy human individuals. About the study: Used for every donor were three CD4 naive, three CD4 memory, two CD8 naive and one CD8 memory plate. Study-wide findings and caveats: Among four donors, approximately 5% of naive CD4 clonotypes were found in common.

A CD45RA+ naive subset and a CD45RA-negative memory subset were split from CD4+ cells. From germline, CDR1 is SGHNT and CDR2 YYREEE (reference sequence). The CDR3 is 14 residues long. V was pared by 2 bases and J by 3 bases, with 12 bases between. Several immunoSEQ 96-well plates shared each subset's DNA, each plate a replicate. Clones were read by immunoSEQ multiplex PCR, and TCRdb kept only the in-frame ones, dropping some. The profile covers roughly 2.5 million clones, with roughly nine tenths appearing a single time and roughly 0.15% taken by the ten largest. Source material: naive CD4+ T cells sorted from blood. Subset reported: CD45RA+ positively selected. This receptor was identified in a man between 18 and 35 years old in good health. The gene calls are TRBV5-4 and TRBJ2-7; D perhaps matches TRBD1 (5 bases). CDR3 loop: CASSFAGLVYEQYF. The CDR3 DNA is TGTGCCAGCAGCTTTGCAGGGCTGGTCTACGAGCAGTACTTC.